Below, one TCR beta chain is given with its context. Its target is not known. TCRdb keeps only in-frame clones here, not all; method: immunoSEQ multiplex PCR. The repertoire holds 26,000 or so clones, with about 70% as singletons. Before the COVID-19 pandemic, during about 2011-2019, CD4+ T cells were taken from unexposed donors. After ten to eleven days of culture, CD4+ T cells were isolated. Testing used SARS-CoV-2 S/N and four cold-coronavirus spikes on unexposed-donor CD4+ T cells, cells permitting. Germline V gene data show CDR1 as SEHNR and CDR2 as FQNEAQ (reference sequence). Deletions cut 5 bases from V and 3 bases from J, with 13 bases between. CDR3 size: 14 residues. This entry belongs to a study of CD4 T cells in relation to SARS-CoV-2 and coronaviruses. General study findings and limits: Each donor contributed either pre-pandemic or post-infection samples, not both.

Source material: CD4+ T cells from PBMCs, cultured in vitro. This receptor was identified in a human donor in good health. The V gene is TRBV7-9, the J gene TRBJ1-1, with D unresolved. CDR3 nucleotides: TGTGCCAGCAGCCCGCCTACCTCCCACACTGAAGCTTTCTTT. It yields the protein CASSPPTSHTEAFF.